The 9 T cell receptor beta chains reported below all come from one sample, sequenced in a study of blood T cell repertoires in COVID-19. Repertoires were generated with immunoSEQ multiplex PCR, while TCRdb's copy carries only in-frame clones and drops some. In the table there are about 190,000 clones, roughly 83% of which are singletons. Material for sequencing was PBMCs or T cells enriched from blood (not recorded which). All receptors derive from a woman aged 30 to 39 who had recovered from COVID-19.

Note on this clone: A much more abundant neighbour one base away suggests this may be a read error. V and J are TRBV12-3 or TRBV12-4 and TRBJ1-3; D is ambiguous. Trimming pared 6 bases from V and 0 bases from J, leaving 6 bases between. The CDR3 runs 13 residues. Here the CDR3 reads CASRSNSGNTIYF. For the CDR3, the DNA is TGTGCCAGCAGGTCAAACTCTGGAAACACCATATATTTT.

This clone was recorded once. The chain employs TRBV27 and TRBJ1-3, with 8 bases lining up with TRBD1. Trimming took 5 bases from V and 3 from J; bases not matched to a gene: 3. This CDR3 is 14 amino acids long. Germline CDR1 reads MNHEY; CDR2 reads SMNVEV (reference sequence). CDR3 residues: CASSLTGGGNTIYF. CDR3 DNA sequence: TGTGCCAGCAGTCTAACAGGGGGTGGAAACACCATATATTTT.

The chain employs TRBV5-5 and TRBJ2-7; the match to TRBD2 covers 10 bases. After removal of 4 bases from V and 7 bases from J, the junction contained 14 bases not matched to a gene. The CDR3 length is 16 residues. Germline V CDR1 and CDR2: SGHKS, YYEKEE (reference sequence). The CDR3 nucleotides read TGTGCCAGCAGCCGCCCTAGCGGGAGTGGGGGGGGAGAGCAGTACTTC. Translating gives CASSRPSGSGGGEQYF.

The chain couples TRBV2 to TRBJ1-3, with TRBD1 as a possible D gene (5 bases). This CDR3 contains 14 residues. Between the trimmed V and J ends, which lost 7 bases and 1 base, there was a span of 11 bases. Germline CDR1 and CDR2: SNHLY and FYNNEI. CDR3 in amino acids: CASNSRVSGNTIYF. CDR3 nucleotide sequence: TGTGCCAGCAACTCCAGGGTTTCTGGAAACACCATATATTTT.

V and J are TRBV5-1 and TRBJ2-7; weak D call: TRBD2 (8 bases). Trimming removed 4 bases at V and 1 base at J, with 15 bases between. The CDR3 consists of 15 residues. CDR1 and CDR2 (germline): SGHRS, YFSETQ. The CDR3 loop reads CASSPGGTASYEQYF. The CDR3 nucleotides are TGCGCCAGCAGCCCGGGAGGGACAGCGTCCTACGAGCAGTACTTC.

This clone was seen more than once but under ten times. This chain joins TRBV18 and TRBJ1-2; TRBD1 is a possible D gene (6 bases). Trimming took 2 bases from V and 8 from J, leaving 12 bases between them. Germline CDR1 KGHSH, CDR2 LQKENI. The CDR3 length is 13 residues. The CDR3, as DNA: TGTGCCAGCTCACCAGTGGGGGCAGGGGGCTACACCTTC. Translating it yields CASSPVGAGGYTF.

The chain carries TRBV6-1 and TRBJ2-3; 9 positions agree with TRBD2. Germline-derived CDR1 and CDR2 are MNHNS and SASEGT. There are 17 residues in the CDR3. V lost 2 bases to trimming and J lost 0 bases; unmatched junction nucleotides: 6. CDR3 sequence reads: CASSETRLADSTDTQYF. The CDR3 DNA reads as TGTGCCAGCAGTGAAACCCGACTAGCGGATAGCACAGATACGCAGTATTTT.

This rearrangement joins TRBV7-9 to TRBJ2-7; TRBD1 is a possible D gene (6 bases). There are 14 residues in the CDR3. V dropped 5 bases and J dropped 2 bases, with 13 bases sitting between them. Per the germline V gene, CDR1 is SEHNR and CDR2 is FQNEAQ (reference sequence). The CDR3 DNA reads as TGTGCCAGCAGCCGAGAAGGGGGTCCCTACGAGCAGTACTTC. Translation gives CASSREGGPYEQYF.

CDR3 protein: CASSKGLAKTYNEQFF. The CDR3 region has the DNA TGCGCCAGCAGCAAGGGACTAGCGAAGACCTACAATGAGCAGTTCTTC. The J gene is TRBJ2-1, the V gene TRBV5-1; 10 nucleotides align to TRBD2. This CDR3 has 16 residues. J lost 2 bases, V lost 4 bases, and 6 bases had no gene match. In germline, CDR1 is SGHRS, CDR2 YFSETQ.